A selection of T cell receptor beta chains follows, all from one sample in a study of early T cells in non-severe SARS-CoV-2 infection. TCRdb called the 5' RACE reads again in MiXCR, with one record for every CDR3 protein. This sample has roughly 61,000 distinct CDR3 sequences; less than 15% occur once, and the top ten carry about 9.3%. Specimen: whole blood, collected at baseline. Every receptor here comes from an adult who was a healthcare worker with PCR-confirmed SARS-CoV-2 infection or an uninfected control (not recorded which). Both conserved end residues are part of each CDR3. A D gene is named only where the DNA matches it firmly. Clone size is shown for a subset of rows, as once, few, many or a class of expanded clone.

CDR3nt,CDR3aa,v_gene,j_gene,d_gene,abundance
TGTGCCAGCAGCCTTACAGGGGCCGCAGGAGCCCTCGGGAAGCAGTACTTC,CASSLTGAAGALGKQYF,TRBV27,TRBJ2-7,TRBD1,few
TGCAGTGCGTCCGGGACAGGGAACACTGAAGCTTTCTTT,CSASGTGNTEAFF,TRBV20-1,TRBJ1-1,TRBD1,.
TGTGCCAGCAGTTACAACCCGTCACGGGAGACCCAGTACTTC,CASSYNPSRETQYF,TRBV6-2/TRBV6-3,TRBJ2-5,.,few
TGTGCCAGCAGCATTGGGACTCCCTACGAGCAGTACTTC,CASSIGTPYEQYF,TRBV9,TRBJ2-7,.,many
TGTGCCTGGAGTCCAGGACTTCGAGCCACAGATACGCAGTATTTT,CAWSPGLRATDTQYF,TRBV30,TRBJ2-3,.,few
TGTGCCAGCAGCTCGACAGGGCCGAACACCGGGGAGCTGTTTTTT,CASSSTGPNTGELFF,TRBV7-9,TRBJ2-2,TRBD1,many
TGCAGCGTGTTATCCGGGACAGGGGGCCGGGGCTACACCTTC,CSVLSGTGGRGYTF,TRBV29-1,TRBJ1-2,TRBD1,.
TGCGCCAGCAGCTTGGGGGACAGCTCCTACGAGCAGTACTTC,CASSLGDSSYEQYF,TRBV5-1,TRBJ2-7,TRBD1,.
TGTGCCAGCAGCTTACGACAGGGATCTGGAAACACCATATATTTT,CASSLRQGSGNTIYF,TRBV7-6,TRBJ1-3,TRBD1,.
TGTGCCAGCTCACCAACAGGGAACGAGCAGTACTTC,CASSPTGNEQYF,TRBV18,TRBJ2-7,.,few
TGTGCCAGCAGCCAGTCCGACAGGGGGCGACAAGATACGCAGTATTTT,CASSQSDRGRQDTQYF,TRBV4-2,TRBJ2-3,TRBD1,few
TGTGCCAGCAGCCAGGGGGCCGGTGAAAAACTGTTTTTT,CASSQGAGEKLFF,TRBV5-6,TRBJ1-4,TRBD1,.
TGTGCCACCCGGCGGGGCAATCAGCCCCAGCATTTT,CATRRGNQPQHF,TRBV6-2/TRBV6-3,TRBJ1-5,.,.
TGTGCCAGCAGCCCTAGGGTCCGGGGACAGGGGGAAGAAAAACTGTTTTTT,CASSPRVRGQGEEKLFF,TRBV7-8,TRBJ1-4,TRBD1,many
TGCGCCAGCAGCTTGGAGGCGGGGACCCTAGCCAAAAACATTCAGTACTTC,CASSLEAGTLAKNIQYF,TRBV5-1,TRBJ2-4,.,.
TGTGCCAGCAATGGACAATACCCCCCAGAGACCCAGTACTTC,CASNGQYPPETQYF,TRBV6-6,TRBJ2-5,.,.
TGCGCCAGCAGCCAGGCAGTCGGGGAGCTGTTTTTT,CASSQAVGELFF,TRBV4-1,TRBJ2-2,.,.
TGCGCCAGCAGTCGGACAGGAGAGGAGACCCAGTACTTC,CASSRTGEETQYF,TRBV4-1,TRBJ2-5,TRBD1,.
TGTGCCAGCAGATCAGGGGCCGCACATGGCTACACCTTC,CASRSGAAHGYTF,TRBV28,TRBJ1-2,.,.
TGTGCCAGCAGCGAGAGAAGTCCTCGATCCCCCGGCACTGAAGCTTTCTTT,CASSERSPRSPGTEAFF,TRBV6-4,TRBJ1-1,.,few
TGCGCCAGCAGCCAAGATGGGGGGGCCTCCTACGAGCAGTACTTC,CASSQDGGASYEQYF,TRBV4-1,TRBJ2-7,.,few
TGTGCCAGCAGCCAAGATGTGTCGAGGAACACTGAAGCTTTCTTT,CASSQDVSRNTEAFF,TRBV4-2,TRBJ1-1,.,.
TGTGCCGTCCGGGACAGTAACTCCTACGAGCAGTACTTC,CAVRDSNSYEQYF,TRBV10-3,TRBJ2-7,TRBD1,.
TGCAGTGCTAGTAGGCGGGAGGGGATTACCACAGATACGCAGTATTTT,CSASRREGITTDTQYF,TRBV20-1,TRBJ2-3,TRBD2,few
TGTGCCAGCTCACCGGATTGGACTGAAGCTTTCTTT,CASSPDWTEAFF,TRBV18,TRBJ1-1,.,.
TGTGCCAGCTGCTCCCCTCAGGGCACCGGGGAGCTGTTTTTT,CASCSPQGTGELFF,TRBV5-6,TRBJ2-2,.,.
TGTGCCAGCCGGGGGACAGGGGGCGCGGAGACCCAGTACTTC,CASRGTGGAETQYF,TRBV28,TRBJ2-5,TRBD1,few
TGTGCCAGCAGTTACCGCAGGGTAGAGGCTGAAGCTTTCTTT,CASSYRRVEAEAFF,TRBV6-2/TRBV6-3,TRBJ1-1,.,once
TGCGCCAGCAGCCCGAGACAGGTATGGACACACGACAATGAGCAGTTCTTC,CASSPRQVWTHDNEQFF,TRBV5-1,TRBJ2-1,.,few
TGTGCCAGCAGTCCCGGGCCTGATAGGAAAAACATTCAGTACTTC,CASSPGPDRKNIQYF,TRBV12-3/TRBV12-4,TRBJ2-4,.,few
TGCGCCAGCAGCTATAGCGGGAACACAGATACGCAGTATTTT,CASSYSGNTDTQYF,TRBV4-3,TRBJ2-3,TRBD2,.
TGTGCCAGCAGCATAGGACTAGCGGGGTTCCAAGAGACCCAGTACTTC,CASSIGLAGFQETQYF,TRBV7-3,TRBJ2-5,TRBD2,many
TGTGCCAGCAGCCAAGTAACAGGGACCACTGAAGCTTTCTTT,CASSQVTGTTEAFF,TRBV3-1,TRBJ1-1,.,many
TGTGCCAGCAGCTCCCCCCGCGAGGTTGGGAACACTGAAGCTTTCTTT,CASSSPREVGNTEAFF,TRBV7-9,TRBJ1-1,.,few
TGTGCCAGCACCTCCGGGGGTGGGGAGCGACGTTCACCCCTCCACTTT,CASTSGGGERRSPLHF,TRBV6-6,TRBJ1-6,.,many
TGTGCCAGCAGCCTCGGACTGGGAGACATGGGACTAGCGAGTAACAATGAGCAGTTCTTC,CASSLGLGDMGLASNNEQFF,TRBV21-1,TRBJ2-1,.,few
TGTGCCAGCAGGACGACAGGGACTGGGGCCAACGTCCTGACTTTC,CASRTTGTGANVLTF,TRBV6-2/TRBV6-3,TRBJ2-6,TRBD1,.
TGTGCCAGCACCCTGGGGCAGCCCTATGGCTACACCTTC,CASTLGQPYGYTF,TRBV12-3/TRBV12-4,TRBJ1-2,.,.
TGTGCCAGCAGCTTAGTTATCGTCCCGGAGGCCCTCCACTTT,CASSLVIVPEALHF,TRBV7-2,TRBJ1-6,.,many
TGTGCCAGCAGTTACTCCGAAACCTCCTATGACAATGAGCAGTTCTTC,CASSYSETSYDNEQFF,TRBV6-2/TRBV6-3,TRBJ2-1,.,.
TGTGCCAGCAGCTTCTACGGGGGACCGAACTACGAGCAGTACTTC,CASSFYGGPNYEQYF,TRBV11-2,TRBJ2-7,.,few
TGTGCCAGCGGATTGTTGGGGGAGTATGGCTACACCTTC,CASGLLGEYGYTF,TRBV7-9,TRBJ1-2,.,many